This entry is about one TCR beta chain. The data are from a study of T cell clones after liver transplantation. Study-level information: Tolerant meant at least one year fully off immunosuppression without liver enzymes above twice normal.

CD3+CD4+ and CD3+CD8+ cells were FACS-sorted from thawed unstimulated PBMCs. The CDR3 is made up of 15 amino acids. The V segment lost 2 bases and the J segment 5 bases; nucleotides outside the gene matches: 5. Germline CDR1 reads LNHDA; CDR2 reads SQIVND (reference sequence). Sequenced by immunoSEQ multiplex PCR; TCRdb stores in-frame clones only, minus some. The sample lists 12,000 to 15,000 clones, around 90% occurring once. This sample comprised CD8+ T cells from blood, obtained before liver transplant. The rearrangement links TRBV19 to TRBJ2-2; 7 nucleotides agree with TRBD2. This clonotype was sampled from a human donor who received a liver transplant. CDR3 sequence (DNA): TGTGCCAGTAGTATATCGGGAGGAAGGACCGGGGAGCTGTTTTTT. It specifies CASSISGGRTGELFF.